These T cell receptor beta chains were read from a single sample in a study of cytotoxic CD8 clonotypes in ibrutinib-treated CLL. TCRdb's table, derived via immunoSEQ multiplex PCR, lists solely in-frame clones and lacks some. The repertoire holds about 80,000 clones, 70% to 80% seen once, with approximately 4.4% in the top ten. The sequencing here drew on PBMCs, taken after 12 months of ibrutinib treatment. All receptors come from a human donor with chronic lymphocytic leukemia. Both conserved end residues are part of each CDR3. A D gene is named only where the DNA matches it firmly. Clone size is shown for a subset of rows, as once, few, many or a class of expanded clone.

abundance: .
v_gene: TRBV5-5
d_gene: .
j_gene: TRBJ2-1
CDR3aa: CASSLSWGQQFF
CDR3nt: TGTGCCAGCAGCTTGTCGTGGGGGCAGCAGTTCTTC

abundance: few
v_gene: TRBV7-3
d_gene: .
j_gene: TRBJ2-2
CDR3aa: CASSSPWGTGELFF
CDR3nt: TGTGCCAGCAGCTCTCCGTGGGGCACCGGGGAGCTGTTTTTT

abundance: .
v_gene: TRBV7-9
d_gene: TRBD2
j_gene: TRBJ2-1
CDR3aa: CASSLGTSSYNEQFF
CDR3nt: TGTGCCAGCAGCTTAGGGACTAGCTCCTACAATGAGCAGTTCTTC

abundance: few
v_gene: TRBV19
d_gene: TRBD2
j_gene: TRBJ2-2
CDR3aa: CASSIGSGSPPGELFF
CDR3nt: TGTGCCAGTAGTATAGGTAGCGGGAGTCCCCCCGGGGAGCTGTTTTTT

abundance: .
v_gene: TRBV14
d_gene: TRBD2
j_gene: TRBJ2-3
CDR3aa: CASSRWGGYDNTQYF
CDR3nt: TGTGCCAGCAGCCGATGGGGGGGTTACGATAATACGCAGTATTTT

abundance: once
v_gene: TRBV27
d_gene: .
j_gene: TRBJ2-5
CDR3aa: CASSLSGGETQYF
CDR3nt: TGTGCCAGCAGTTTATCGGGGGGAGAGACCCAGTACTTC

abundance: .
v_gene: TRBV19
d_gene: .
j_gene: TRBJ1-5
CDR3aa: CASSIDFRTERNQPQHF
CDR3nt: TGTGCCAGTAGTATAGATTTCCGGACGGAGCGCAATCAGCCCCAGCATTTT

abundance: .
v_gene: TRBV28
d_gene: TRBD1
j_gene: TRBJ1-5
CDR3aa: CASSLGTGNQPQHF
CDR3nt: TGTGCCAGCAGTTTGGGGACAGGGAATCAGCCCCAGCATTTT

abundance: .
v_gene: TRBV7-3
d_gene: .
j_gene: TRBJ1-2
CDR3aa: CASSLRSWRVGGTF
CDR3nt: TGTGCCAGCAGCTTAAGATCTTGGCGGGTGGGGGGAACCTTC

abundance: .
v_gene: TRBV7-2
d_gene: TRBD2
j_gene: TRBJ2-3
CDR3aa: CASSPLAGGDTQYF
CDR3nt: TGTGCCAGCAGCCCACTAGCGGGAGGAGATACGCAGTATTTT

abundance: .
v_gene: TRBV5-1
d_gene: .
j_gene: TRBJ2-3
CDR3aa: CASSLWVGTDTQYF
CDR3nt: TGCGCCAGCAGCTTGTGGGTGGGGACAGATACGCAGTATTTT

abundance: .
v_gene: TRBV19
d_gene: .
j_gene: TRBJ1-2
CDR3aa: CASSIRTAWGYTF
CDR3nt: TGTGCCAGTAGTATTCGGACAGCCTGGGGCTACACCTTC

abundance: .
v_gene: TRBV15
d_gene: .
j_gene: TRBJ1-2
CDR3aa: CATSRQALYGYTF
CDR3nt: TGTGCCACCAGCAGGCAGGCCCTATACGGCTACACCTTC

abundance: .
v_gene: TRBV18
d_gene: .
j_gene: TRBJ2-7
CDR3aa: CASSPSRGYEQYF
CDR3nt: TGTGCCAGCTCACCAAGCCGGGGGTACGAGCAGTACTTC

abundance: .
v_gene: TRBV7-6
d_gene: .
j_gene: TRBJ2-1
CDR3aa: CASSLQPGGNEQFF
CDR3nt: TGTGCCAGCAGCTTACAGCCAGGGGGGAATGAGCAGTTCTTC

abundance: .
v_gene: TRBV10-3
d_gene: TRBD2
j_gene: TRBJ2-3
CDR3aa: CAIRGTSGVTDTQYF
CDR3nt: TGTGCCATCAGAGGGACTAGCGGAGTCACAGATACGCAGTATTTT

abundance: .
v_gene: TRBV6-6
d_gene: TRBD2
j_gene: TRBJ2-7
CDR3aa: CASSGRAAYEQYF
CDR3nt: TGTGCCAGTAGCGGGAGGGCCGCCTACGAGCAGTACTTC

abundance: many
v_gene: TRBV2
d_gene: TRBD2
j_gene: TRBJ2-3
CDR3aa: CASSPNGLGGTDTQYF
CDR3nt: TGTGCCAGCAGTCCCAACGGACTAGGAGGCACAGATACGCAGTATTTT

abundance: medium-sized
v_gene: TRBV19
d_gene: .
j_gene: TRBJ1-5
CDR3aa: CASSIEGDFNQPQHF
CDR3nt: TGTGCCAGTAGTATAGAGGGAGACTTCAATCAGCCCCAGCATTTT

abundance: .
v_gene: TRBV27
d_gene: .
j_gene: TRBJ2-3
CDR3aa: CASSAGRAVADTQYF
CDR3nt: TGTGCCAGCAGTGCTGGCCGGGCCGTGGCAGATACGCAGTATTTT

abundance: .
v_gene: TRBV27
d_gene: .
j_gene: TRBJ2-1
CDR3aa: CASSLSGDASSYNEQFF
CDR3nt: TGTGCCAGCAGTTTATCGGGGGACGCGAGCTCCTACAATGAGCAGTTCTTC

abundance: .
v_gene: TRBV7-8
d_gene: TRBD2
j_gene: TRBJ2-5
CDR3aa: CASSLAGVETQYF
CDR3nt: TGTGCCAGCAGCTTGGCGGGGGTAGAGACCCAGTACTTC

abundance: medium-sized
v_gene: TRBV30
d_gene: TRBD1
j_gene: TRBJ1-3
CDR3aa: CALGTAGNTIYF
CDR3nt: TGTGCCCTAGGGACAGCTGGAAACACCATATATTTT

abundance: .
v_gene: TRBV28
d_gene: TRBD1
j_gene: TRBJ1-6
CDR3aa: CASSWDRGGSPLHF
CDR3nt: TGTGCCAGCAGTTGGGACAGGGGAGGGTCACCCCTCCACTTT

abundance: .
v_gene: TRBV7-2
d_gene: .
j_gene: TRBJ2-5
CDR3aa: CASSLGLVETQYF
CDR3nt: TGTGCCAGCAGCTTAGGACTAGTAGAGACCCAGTACTTC

abundance: .
v_gene: TRBV5-6
d_gene: TRBD1
j_gene: TRBJ2-1
CDR3aa: CASSYATGVSQFF
CDR3nt: TGTGCCAGCAGCTATGCAACAGGGGTATCGCAGTTCTTC

abundance: .
v_gene: TRBV6-4
d_gene: .
j_gene: TRBJ1-2
CDR3aa: CASSDNPPRGGYTF
CDR3nt: TGTGCCAGCAGTGACAACCCCCCCAGGGGCGGCTACACCTTC

abundance: .
v_gene: TRBV5-4
d_gene: .
j_gene: TRBJ2-3
CDR3aa: CASSIGGTTDTQYF
CDR3nt: TGTGCCAGCAGCATAGGGGGGACAACGGATACGCAGTATTTT

abundance: .
v_gene: TRBV9
d_gene: .
j_gene: TRBJ2-1
CDR3aa: CASSVGAGEGGEQFF
CDR3nt: TGTGCCAGCAGCGTAGGGGCGGGAGAGGGGGGTGAGCAGTTCTTC

abundance: .
v_gene: TRBV6-6
d_gene: .
j_gene: TRBJ1-1
CDR3aa: CASSFLNTEAFF
CDR3nt: TGTGCCAGCAGTTTCTTGAACACTGAAGCTTTCTTT

abundance: .
v_gene: TRBV10-3
d_gene: TRBD2
j_gene: TRBJ2-1
CDR3aa: CAIRSPLAGAGEQFF
CDR3nt: TGTGCCATCAGGTCTCCGCTAGCGGGGGCGGGTGAGCAGTTCTTC

abundance: .
v_gene: TRBV10-3
d_gene: TRBD1
j_gene: TRBJ2-5
CDR3aa: CAIRGHRDRGPNQETQYF
CDR3nt: TGTGCCATCAGGGGTCACCGGGACAGGGGACCCAACCAAGAGACCCAGTACTTC

abundance: .
v_gene: TRBV29-1
d_gene: TRBD1
j_gene: TRBJ2-3
CDR3aa: CSVVDFDRGGDTQYF
CDR3nt: TGCAGCGTTGTGGATTTCGACAGGGGGGGGGATACGCAGTATTTT

abundance: .
v_gene: TRBV6-1
d_gene: .
j_gene: TRBJ2-2
CDR3aa: CASSWSGAGELFF
CDR3nt: TGTGCCAGCAGTTGGTCCGGGGCCGGGGAGCTGTTTTTT

abundance: .
v_gene: TRBV27
d_gene: TRBD1
j_gene: TRBJ2-1
CDR3aa: CASSPRQGAPNEQFF
CDR3nt: TGTGCCAGCAGTCCCCGACAGGGGGCTCCCAATGAGCAGTTCTTC

abundance: .
v_gene: TRBV10-2
d_gene: .
j_gene: TRBJ1-2
CDR3aa: CASMGGEGYGYTF
CDR3nt: TGCGCCAGCATGGGCGGGGAGGGCTATGGCTACACCTTC

abundance: .
v_gene: TRBV7-8
d_gene: .
j_gene: TRBJ2-5
CDR3aa: CASSITGPQGTQYF
CDR3nt: TGTGCCAGCAGCATCACAGGCCCCCAGGGGACCCAGTACTTC

abundance: .
v_gene: TRBV9
d_gene: TRBD2
j_gene: TRBJ2-5
CDR3aa: CASSPTSRPGETQYF
CDR3nt: TGTGCCAGCAGCCCGACTAGCAGGCCGGGAGAGACCCAGTACTTC

abundance: .
v_gene: TRBV7-2
d_gene: .
j_gene: TRBJ1-1
CDR3aa: CASSLRIGTEAFF
CDR3nt: TGTGCCAGCAGCTTAAGGATCGGCACTGAAGCTTTCTTT

abundance: .
v_gene: TRBV10-3
d_gene: .
j_gene: TRBJ2-3
CDR3aa: CATLRGRDTDTQYF
CDR3nt: TGTGCCACCCTCAGGGGCCGGGATACGGATACGCAGTATTTT

abundance: .
v_gene: TRBV6-5
d_gene: .
j_gene: TRBJ2-5
CDR3aa: CASSYGSRGTQYF
CDR3nt: TGTGCCAGCAGTTACGGAAGCAGGGGGACCCAGTACTTC

abundance: .
v_gene: TRBV19
d_gene: .
j_gene: TRBJ1-5
CDR3aa: CASTPGGPHQPQHF
CDR3nt: TGTGCCAGTACCCCCGGGGGGCCTCATCAGCCCCAGCATTTT

abundance: .
v_gene: TRBV19
d_gene: .
j_gene: TRBJ1-5
CDR3aa: CASSIPRTQNQPQHF
CDR3nt: TGTGCCAGTAGTATTCCTCGGACCCAGAATCAGCCCCAGCATTTT

abundance: .
v_gene: TRBV4-3
d_gene: .
j_gene: TRBJ1-2
CDR3aa: CASSQEAQQGYTF
CDR3nt: TGCGCCAGCAGCCAAGAGGCTCAGCAGGGCTACACCTTC

abundance: once
v_gene: TRBV19
d_gene: TRBD1
j_gene: TRBJ2-4
CDR3aa: CASSIVGLGQAIKNIQYF
CDR3nt: TGTGCCAGTAGTATCGTGGGGTTGGGACAGGCGATCAAAAACATTCAGTACTTC

abundance: .
v_gene: TRBV2
d_gene: .
j_gene: TRBJ2-1
CDR3aa: CASHAGLSYNEQFF
CDR3nt: TGTGCCAGCCACGCAGGGCTAAGCTACAATGAGCAGTTCTTC

abundance: once
v_gene: TRBV7-2
d_gene: .
j_gene: TRBJ1-4
CDR3aa: CASSLGQGRAELFF
CDR3nt: TGTGCCAGCAGCTTAGGGCAGGGACGGGCTGAACTGTTTTTT

abundance: .
v_gene: TRBV27
d_gene: TRBD1
j_gene: TRBJ1-6
CDR3aa: CASSLGSLGDRMNSPLHF
CDR3nt: TGTGCCAGCAGCTTGGGGTCCCTAGGGGACAGGATGAATTCACCCCTCCACTTT

abundance: .
v_gene: TRBV7-6
d_gene: .
j_gene: TRBJ2-3
CDR3aa: CASSLDQDTDTQYF
CDR3nt: TGTGCCAGCAGCTTAGATCAGGACACAGATACGCAGTATTTT

abundance: .
v_gene: TRBV28
d_gene: .
j_gene: TRBJ1-2
CDR3aa: CASSLAYGYTF
CDR3nt: TGTGCCAGCAGTTTGGCCTATGGCTACACCTTC

abundance: once
v_gene: TRBV11-3
d_gene: .
j_gene: TRBJ2-1
CDR3aa: CASSFGHGAEQFF
CDR3nt: TGTGCCAGCAGCTTCGGCCACGGGGCTGAGCAGTTCTTC

abundance: .
v_gene: TRBV19
d_gene: .
j_gene: TRBJ2-5
CDR3aa: CASGGRGDQYF
CDR3nt: TGTGCCAGTGGCGGCAGGGGGGACCAGTACTTC

abundance: .
v_gene: TRBV7-9
d_gene: .
j_gene: TRBJ2-4
CDR3aa: CASTSRGAKNIQYF
CDR3nt: TGTGCCAGCACCTCCCGGGGAGCCAAAAACATTCAGTACTTC

abundance: .
v_gene: TRBV7-9
d_gene: .
j_gene: TRBJ2-1
CDR3aa: CASSPEPYNEQFF
CDR3nt: TGTGCCAGCAGCCCCGAACCCTACAATGAGCAGTTCTTC

abundance: .
v_gene: TRBV7-2
d_gene: TRBD1
j_gene: TRBJ1-1
CDR3aa: CASIRDRENTEAFF
CDR3nt: TGTGCCAGCATCAGAGACAGGGAGAACACTGAAGCTTTCTTT

abundance: .
v_gene: TRBV28
d_gene: TRBD2
j_gene: TRBJ2-1
CDR3aa: CASNRSGGTYNEQFF
CDR3nt: TGTGCCAGCAACCGGAGCGGGGGAACCTACAATGAGCAGTTCTTC

abundance: .
v_gene: TRBV28
d_gene: .
j_gene: TRBJ2-7
CDR3aa: CASSLGVGAGSRYDEQYF
CDR3nt: TGTGCCAGCAGTTTAGGGGTTGGGGCAGGGTCGAGATACGACGAGCAGTACTTC

abundance: .
v_gene: TRBV7-6
d_gene: TRBD1
j_gene: TRBJ2-7
CDR3aa: CASSRGQGGLGGEQYF
CDR3nt: TGTGCCAGCAGCAGGGGACAGGGAGGGTTAGGGGGCGAGCAGTACTTC

abundance: .
v_gene: TRBV19
d_gene: TRBD1
j_gene: TRBJ2-5
CDR3aa: CASSRGTEETQYF
CDR3nt: TGTGCCAGTAGTAGAGGGACAGAAGAGACCCAGTACTTC

abundance: .
v_gene: TRBV28
d_gene: .
j_gene: TRBJ1-2
CDR3aa: CASTPGRSYGYTF
CDR3nt: TGTGCCAGCACCCCCGGGCGCTCGTATGGCTACACCTTC